Below are 32 T cell receptor beta chains sequenced from a single sample in a study of T cells in women clearing cervical HPV infection. Profiled with immunoSEQ multiplex PCR; TCRdb holds only in-frame clones, not every one. The sample's table shows more than 20,000 clones. Sequencing was carried out using blood buffy coat. The receptors stem from a woman aged 18-70 years with a cervical HPV16 infection that either progressed to CIN3+ or cleared (not recorded which).

With respect to this clone: The junction does not match germline at one end; this may be a read error. The observed sequence ends 3 residues before the CDR3 terminus, with the missing tail filled in from the germline J gene. The sample contains more than one DNA sequence encoding this CDR3. This sequence joins TRBV30 and TRBJ1-3; D is ambiguous. This CDR3 contains 14 residues. Germline-derived CDR1 and CDR2 are GTSNPN and SVGIG (reference sequence). The CDR3 protein is CAWERADSGNTIYF. CDR3 bases read: TGTGCCTGGGAGCGGGCAGATTCTGGAAACACG.

Worth noting for this clone: The read gets to within 3 residues of the CDR3 end, and the germline J gene fills in the rest. The rearrangement uses TRBV20-1 and TRBJ1-6; a possible D gene is TRBD1 (6 bases). The germline CDR1 and CDR2 sequences are DFQATT and SNEGSKA (reference sequence). This CDR3 is 14 amino acids long. The V end was cut by 1 base, the J end by 10 bases, with 14 bases between. The CDR3 region is CSARVQGPRSPLHF. The CDR3 DNA, read in part, is TGCAGTGCTAGAGTCCAGGGGCCAAGATCACCC.

The sequenced part of the CDR3 DNA is TGTGCCAGCAGCCTAGGACAGGGAAGAGGAGAGACC. The encoded protein is CASSLGQGRGET. The entire CDR3 protein reads CASSLGQGRGETQYF. The chain carries TRBV9 and TRBJ2-5; 8 bases line up with TRBD1. The read ends 3 residues before the CDR3 terminus; that terminus is restored from the germline J gene. Germline CDR1 and CDR2: SGDLS and YYNGEE. Unmatched junction bases numbered 9, after V lost 4 bases and J lost 4 bases. The CDR3 extends over 15 amino acids.

Regarding this clone: The missing CDR3 end, 3 residues past where the read stops, is filled in from the germline J gene. The chain joins TRBV20-1 to TRBJ1-6; TRBD1 matches 8 bases. The CDR3 is 19 residues long. V shed 1 base and J 4 bases; nucleotides not matched to a gene: 15. Germline values: CDR1 DFQATT, CDR2 SNEGSKA (reference sequence). The covered CDR3 bases are TGCAGTGCTAGAGCCCAACCGGAGACAGGGGTCTTATATAATTCACCC. This gives the protein CSARAQPETGVLYNSP. The whole CDR3 sequence is CSARAQPETGVLYNSPLHF.

As concerns this clone: The read gets to within 3 residues of the CDR3 end, and the germline J gene fills in the rest. The V call is TRBV2, the J call TRBJ1-2, with D perhaps matching TRBD1 (5 bases). The CDR3 loop spans 15 amino acids. CDR1 and CDR2 (germline): SNHLY, FYNNEI. The CDR3 DNA, read in part, is TGTGCCAGCATACCCCGAACTAGCGGGGGTGGGACC. As protein: CASIPRTSGGGT. The full CDR3 protein reads CASIPRTSGGGTYTF.

As concerns this clone: The read is 3 residues too short to cover the CDR3 end, so that end is filled in from the germline J gene. The chain couples TRBV5-5 to TRBJ2-3; perhaps TRBD1 as D (6 bases). The length of the CDR3 is 14 residues. Germline values: CDR1 SGHKS, CDR2 YYEKEE (reference sequence). The CDR3: CASSIGTPRGTQYF. The CDR3 DNA, read in part, is TGTGCCAGCAGCATTGGGACACCGAGGGGGACG.

As to this clone: The read is 3 residues too short to cover the CDR3 end, so that end is filled in from the germline J gene. V gene TRBV20-1 combines with J gene TRBJ2-5, with 12 bases identical to TRBD2. V trimming: 0 bases; J trimming: 1 base; junction bases outside the gene matches: 6. The CDR3 extends over 17 amino acids. The V gene's germline CDR1 is DFQATT and CDR2 SNEGSKA (reference sequence). Partial CDR3 DNA: TGCAGTGCTAGAGATCAGATGGGACTAGCGGGCCAAGAGACC. Translated, it gives CSARDQMGLAGQET. The CDR3 in its entirety is CSARDQMGLAGQETQYF.

Concerning this clone: The CDR3 end lies 3 residues beyond the end of the read and is filled in from the germline J gene. The chain is built from TRBV19 and TRBJ1-4; tentative D call: TRBD1 (5 bases). The length of the CDR3 is 15 residues. Trimming took 4 bases from V and 10 from J, leaving 19 bases between them. The germline V gene has CDR1 LNHDA and CDR2 SQIVND (reference sequence). The CDR3: CASSTPGLGIGKLFF. Partial CDR3 DNA: TGTGCCAGTAGTACCCCGGGACTCGGGATCGGAAAA.

Points on this clone: The observed sequence ends 3 residues before the CDR3 terminus, with the missing tail filled in from the germline J gene. V and J are TRBV7-2 and TRBJ2-1; 7 nucleotides match TRBD1. The CDR3 is 15 residues long. After removal of 2 bases from V and 3 bases from J, the junction contained 4 bases not matched to a gene. Germline V gene data show CDR1 as SGHTA and CDR2 as FQGNSA. The CDR3 region is CASSLSQGRYNEQFF. The covered CDR3 bases are TGTGCCAGCAGCTTATCACAGGGGCGCTACAATGAG.

With regard to this clone: The sequence runs out 3 residues before the end of the CDR3; the remainder is reconstructed from the germline J gene. J is TRBJ2-1 and V is TRBV30, with 10 bases fitting TRBD2. Trimming at V came to 5 bases and at J to 6 bases, leaving 4 bases not matched to a gene. Germline-derived CDR1 and CDR2 are GTSNPN and SVGIG (reference sequence). This CDR3 is 13 amino acids long. The CDR3 spells CAWASGSSNEQFF. Incomplete CDR3 DNA: TGTGCCTGGGCTAGCGGGAGTTCCAATGAG.

About this clone: The read terminates 3 residues before the CDR3 end, so the remaining end is supplied by the germline J gene. The gene calls are TRBV19 and TRBJ2-5, with 7 bases aligning to TRBD1. This CDR3 region has 13 residues. CDR1 LNHDA and CDR2 SQIVND come from the germline V gene (reference sequence). Trimming cost V 10 bases and J 1 base; bases outside gene matches: 6. CDR3 region: CATRDSAQETQYF. CDR3 bases read: TGTGCCACTCGGGACAGCGCCCAAGAGACC.

Regarding this clone: Coverage ceases 3 residues before the CDR3 finishes, and the germline J gene fills in the end. The rearrangement links TRBV4-1 to TRBJ2-6; the match to TRBD2 covers 8 bases. Germline V CDR1 and CDR2: MGHRA, YSYEKL. V shed 0 bases, J shed 2 bases, and the junction held 3 bases outside the gene matches. This CDR3 spans 17 amino acids. CDR3 loop: CASSQDRGGTGANVLTF. The CDR3 bases that were read are TGCGCCAGCAGCCAAGATCGGGGGGGTACTGGGGCCAACGTC.

Notes on this clone: The read gets to within 3 residues of the CDR3 end, and the germline J gene fills in the rest. The chain combines TRBV2 with TRBJ2-3; D is possibly TRBD2 (6 bases). The CDR3 covers 14 residues. Germline lookup yields CDR1 SNHLY and CDR2 FYNNEI. The CDR3 loop is CASRTRTAEGPQYF. Partial CDR3 DNA: TGTGCCAGCAGGACTAGGACGGCGGAGGGTCCG.

In regard to this clone: Read data end 3 residues before the CDR3 end; the end is taken from the germline J gene. The gene calls are TRBV29-1 and TRBJ2-2, with 9 bases that match TRBD1. The CDR3 consists of 15 residues. Germline loops: CDR1 SQVTM, CDR2 ANQGSEA. The CDR3 sequence is CSARTGATGANVLFF. The sequenced part of the CDR3 DNA is TGCAGCGCTAGGACAGGGGCGACTGGGGCCAACGTG.

CDR3 bases read: TGTGCCTGGAGTGTACAGGGTGAGGGAGGAGGC. Encoded protein: CAWSVQGEGGG. The CDR3 in its entirety is CAWSVQGEGGGYTF. The V and J genes are TRBV30 and TRBJ1-2, with D possibly TRBD1 on 6 matching bases. The observed sequence ends 3 residues before the CDR3 terminus, with the missing tail filled in from the germline J gene. Germline values: CDR1 GTSNPN, CDR2 SVGIG (reference sequence). This CDR3 contains 14 residues.

As concerns this clone: The read ends 3 residues before the CDR3 terminus; that terminus is restored from the germline J gene. The genes are TRBV2 and TRBJ1-2; a possible D gene is TRBD1 (5 bases). CDR1 is SNHLY and CDR2 is FYNNEI in the germline V gene. This CDR3 is 12 amino acids long. V lost 6 bases and J lost 7, with 12 bases in between. CDR3 bases read: TGTGCCAGCAGCGACTCAGGGTCTGGC. Protein: CASSDSGSG. The entire CDR3 is CASSDSGSGYTF. Full variable domain (remainder filled in from reference TRBV2 and TRBJ1-2): EPEVTQTPSHQVTQMGQEVILRCVPISNHLYFYWYRQILGQKVEFLVSFYNNEISEKSEIFDDQFSVERPDGSNFTLKIRSTKLEDSAMYFCASSDSGSGYTFGSGTRLTVV.

CDR3 loop: CASSDAGGNGQYF. Partial CDR3 DNA: TGTGCCAGCAGTGACGCAGGGGGGAATGGT. The chain has TRBV2 and TRBJ2-4; weak D call: TRBD1 (7 bases). The read gets to within 3 residues of the CDR3 end, and the germline J gene fills in the rest. This CDR3 contains 13 residues. Germline V gives CDR1 SNHLY, CDR2 FYNNEI.

In regard to this clone: The read ends 3 residues early relative to the CDR3; the germline J gene fills the gap. This rearrangement joins TRBV5-1 to TRBJ2-3; 8 bases fit TRBD1. The CDR3 contains 14 residues. The V gene's germline CDR1 is SGHRS and CDR2 YFSETQ. This CDR3 is CASSVGQAQETQYF. Partial CDR3 DNA: TGCGCCAGCAGCGTGGGACAGGCCCAAGAGACG. Supplemented by reference TRBV5-1 and TRBJ2-3, the full variable domain reads KAGVTQTPRYLIKTRGQQVTLSCSPISGHRSVSWYQQTPGQGLQFLFEYFSETQRNKGNFPGRFSGRQFSNSRSEMNVSTLELGDSALYLCASSVGQAQETQYFGPGTRLTVL.

In regard to this clone: The CDR3 is cut off 3 residues early in the read; its end comes from the germline J gene. The V and J genes are TRBV30 and TRBJ2-3; TRBD1 aligns across 9 bases. Germline V CDR1 and CDR2: GTSNPN, SVGIG (reference sequence). The CDR3 extends over 15 amino acids. The sequenced part of the CDR3 DNA is TGTGCCTGGAGTGTGCGGGACAGGGTCAATCAGCCG. It translates to CAWSVRDRVNQP. The whole CDR3 protein reads CAWSVRDRVNQPQYF.

Notes on this clone: The sequenced fragment ends 3 residues before the CDR3 boundary, so the rest is inferred from the germline J gene. This chain connects TRBV20-1 to TRBJ2-4; D perhaps matches TRBD1 (6 bases). This CDR3 spans 16 amino acids. The V gene lost 0 bases and the J gene lost 0 bases, with 12 bases spanning the gap. Germline V CDR1 and CDR2: DFQATT, SNEGSKA (reference sequence). The CDR3 spells CSARDIQGLAKNIQYF. CDR3 DNA (partial): TGCAGTGCTAGAGATATTCAGGGGCTAGCCAAAAACATT.

The CDR3 loop reads CASSPTGFPTDYTF. The CDR3 DNA, read in part, is TGTGCCAGCTCACCTACAGGGTTCCCAACCGAC. The rearrangement uses TRBV18 and TRBJ1-2; D perhaps matches TRBD1 (6 bases). Read data end 3 residues before the CDR3 end; the end is taken from the germline J gene. The CDR3 contains 14 residues. Germline assignment: CDR1 KGHSH and CDR2 LQKENI.

As concerns this clone: The CDR3 end lies 3 residues beyond the end of the read and is filled in from the germline J gene. This chain connects TRBV28 to TRBJ2-1, with TRBD2 matching over 9 bases. After removal of 6 bases from V and 9 bases from J, the junction contained 12 bases not matched to a gene. CDR1 MDHEN and CDR2 SYDVKM come from the germline V gene. This CDR3 is built from 15 residues. The CDR3 DNA, read in part, is TGTGCCAGCAGGTCGGGGGCTAGCGGGGTGGGTGAG. This encodes CASRSGASGVGE. The full CDR3 protein reads CASRSGASGVGEQFF.

About this clone: The sequenced fragment ends 3 residues before the CDR3 boundary, so the rest is inferred from the germline J gene. The chain joins TRBV30 to TRBJ1-5; 9 bases are a match to TRBD1. V was clipped by 0 bases and J by 2 bases; unmatched bases: 5. Per germline, CDR1 GTSNPN and CDR2 SVGIG (reference sequence). This CDR3 is 16 amino acids long. CDR3 amino acids: CAWSVSRTGGNQPQHF. CDR3 bases read: TGTGCCTGGAGTGTAAGTAGGACAGGGGGCAATCAGCCC.

In regard to this clone: The sequenced fragment ends 3 residues before the CDR3 boundary, so the rest is inferred from the germline J gene. The V call is TRBV2, the J call TRBJ2-2; possibly TRBD2 for D (6 bases). Per the germline V gene, CDR1 is SNHLY and CDR2 is FYNNEI. The CDR3 totals 13 residues. Here the CDR3 reads CASNGQGLSPLFF. Incomplete CDR3 DNA: TGTGCCAGCAACGGGCAGGGACTTTCACCG.

A remark on this clone: The sequence runs out 3 residues before the end of the CDR3; the remainder is reconstructed from the germline J gene. J is TRBJ2-5 and V is TRBV5-1, with 15 bases fitting TRBD2. The CDR3 has 16 amino acids. In germline, CDR1 is SGHRS, CDR2 YFSETQ. V shed 3 bases and J 4 bases; nucleotides not matched to a gene: 4. This chain's CDR3 is CASSSLGLAGGETQYF. CDR3 DNA, as far as it was read: TGCGCCAGCAGCTCCCTGGGACTAGCGGGAGGAGAGACC. Complete variable domain (other parts from reference TRBV5-1 and TRBJ2-5): KAGVTQTPRYLIKTRGQQVTLSCSPISGHRSVSWYQQTPGQGLQFLFEYFSETQRNKGNFPGRFSGRQFSNSRSEMNVSTLELGDSALYLCASSSLGLAGGETQYFGPGTRLLVL.

Turning to this clone: The read halts 3 residues ahead of the CDR3 end, with the missing end drawn from the germline J gene. The rearrangement uses TRBV18 and TRBJ1-2, with D maybe TRBD1 (6 bases). There are 14 residues in the CDR3. Germline V gene data show CDR1 as KGHSH and CDR2 as LQKENI. The CDR3 DNA, read in part, is TGTGCCAGCTCACCTACTGGCGGGGGCGATACC. Translation: CASSPTGGGDT. The full-length CDR3 reads as CASSPTGGGDTYTF. The variable domain in full, with the rest retrieved from reference TRBV18 and TRBJ1-2, is NAGVMQNPRHLVRRRGQEARLRCSPMKGHSHVYWYRQLPEEGLKFMVYLQKENIIDESGMPKERFSAEFPKEGPSILRIQQVVRGDSAAYFCASSPTGGGDTYTFGSGTRLTVV.

About this clone: Read sequence stops 3 residues before the CDR3 end, and the germline J gene provides the missing end. The chain links TRBV5-1 to TRBJ2-3; D not certain. The CDR3 extends over 15 amino acids. Trimming cost V 0 bases and J 5 bases, with 13 bases left between them. Germline CDR1 reads SGHRS; CDR2 reads YFSETQ. The sequenced part of the CDR3 DNA is TGCGCCAGCAGCTTGGAAGGTCAAGGCGGAGATACG. Protein sequence: CASSLEGQGGDT. From start to end, the CDR3 is CASSLEGQGGDTQYF. The full variable domain, with the rest looked up from reference TRBV5-1 and TRBJ2-3, is KAGVTQTPRYLIKTRGQQVTLSCSPISGHRSVSWYQQTPGQGLQFLFEYFSETQRNKGNFPGRFSGRQFSNSRSEMNVSTLELGDSALYLCASSLEGQGGDTQYFGPGTRLTVL.

On this clone: The read ends 3 residues shy of where the CDR3 ends; the end is completed using the germline J gene. The chain combines TRBV16 with TRBJ1-4; 7 bases agree with TRBD1. The trim removed 1 base at V and 4 bases at J, leaving 9 bases unmatched. The CDR3 is 17 amino acids. Germline V lookup: CDR1 KGHSY, CDR2 FQNENV. The DNA read from the CDR3 is TGTGCCAGCAGCCAATGGGATAAGGGGGCCGGTAATGAAAAA. This sequence encodes CASSQWDKGAGNEK. The full CDR3 protein reads CASSQWDKGAGNEKLFF.

Comments on this clone: The CDR3 end lies 3 residues beyond the end of the read and is filled in from the germline J gene. The chain combines TRBV30 with TRBJ2-1; 10 bases align to TRBD2. Germline lookup yields CDR1 GTSNPN and CDR2 SVGIG (reference sequence). This CDR3 has 15 residues. V lost 2 bases to trimming and J lost 8 bases; unmatched junction nucleotides: 9. The part of the CDR3 DNA that was read is TGTGCCTGGAGTCTAAGCGGGGGGGCATTTCATGAG. Translated: CAWSLSGGAFHE. The full CDR3 is CAWSLSGGAFHEQFF.

On this clone itself: The DNA ends 3 residues before the CDR3 does, and the rest of the CDR3 is filled in from the germline J gene. V is TRBV7-9 and J is TRBJ2-7; D call uncertain. The germline CDR1 and CDR2 sequences are SEHNR and FQNEAQ (reference sequence). Trimming pared 3 bases from V and 0 bases from J, leaving 9 bases between. The CDR3 is made up of 14 amino acids. The CDR3 here is CASSLSTSSYEQYF. The sequenced part of the CDR3 DNA is TGTGCCAGCAGCTTGAGTACAAGCTCCTACGAG.

Remarks on this clone: The CDR3 end falls 3 residues outside the read, so it is completed with the germline J gene. This sequence joins TRBV10-2 and TRBJ2-5; no clear D gene. The length of the CDR3 is 13 residues. Looked up from germline, CDR1 is WSHSY and CDR2 is SAAADI. Trimming took off 3 bases at V and 5 bases at J, with 10 bases between the two ends. CDR3 bases read: TGCGCCAGCAGTGACATCTCCGGGGAGACC. Encoded protein: CASSDISGET. The full CDR3 reads CASSDISGETQYF.

As regards this clone: The read ends 3 residues early relative to the CDR3; the germline J gene fills the gap. The chain recombines TRBV6-1 with TRBJ1-6; 7 bases are a match to TRBD1. CDR3 length: 15 amino acids. The V gene's germline CDR1 is MNHNS and CDR2 SASEGT. With V trimmed by 3 bases and J by 7 bases, 6 bases remained unmatched. The CDR3 region is CASSDTGDRNSPLHF. The CDR3 DNA, read in part, is TGTGCCAGCAGTGACACAGGGGATAGGAATTCACCC.